The clone carrying this T cell receptor beta chain was observed at least ten times. Antigen unknown. The same CDR3 can be traced to other DNA sequences in this sample. The entry originates in a study of shared clonotypes between healthy human individuals. Assay used: immunoSEQ multiplex PCR; TCRdb lists only in-frame clones, some missing. The sample has approximately 980,000 clones, approximately 80% seen once. The CDR3 runs 13 residues. The germline CDR1 and CDR2 sequences are SGHTA and FQGNSA. The ends were cut back, 5 bases at V and 1 base at J, with 9 bases in the middle. Study results and limitations: Tissue TCR repertoires likely differ from these blood-only repertoires.

The specimen was memory CD4+ T cells sorted from blood. Subset given: CD45RA-negative fraction. This TCR was sampled from a man between 18 and 35 years old in good health. V is TRBV7-2 and J is TRBJ2-7; D gene uncertain. The CDR3 DNA follows: TGTGCCAGCAGCCTTGGGGTTTCCTACGAGCAGTACTTC. Its translation is CASSLGVSYEQYF. Using reference TRBV7-2 and TRBJ2-7 for the parts outside the CDR3, the full variable domain is GAGVSQSPSNKVTEKGKDVELRCDPISGHTALYWYRQSLGQGLEFLIYFQGNSAPDKSGLPSDRFSAERTGGSVSTLTIQRTQQEDSAVYLCASSLGVSYEQYFGPGTRLTVT.